The clone carrying this TCR beta chain was seen many times. Its antigen is as yet unknown. Germline V gives CDR1 SGDLS, CDR2 YYNGEE. The V and J ends lost 2 bases and 2 bases, in that order; junction bases with no gene match: 2. The CDR3 consists of 16 residues. This sample is part of a study of CD8 T cells in ankylosing spondylitis. Study results and caveats: Certain motif variants had earlier been reported in reactive arthritis synovial fluid and blood. Matched synovial fluid from ankylosing spondylitis patients was reported to be enriched for disease-linked clones. Several highly homologous variants formed a TCR beta motif that appeared characteristic of ankylosing spondylitis blood.

With molecular barcodes, quantitative 5'-RACE was used to make the TCR beta libraries. TCRdb used MiXCR to reprocess the 5' RACE reads, holding one entry per CDR3 protein. This table has tens of thousands of distinct CDR3 sequences, approximately 3.6% appearing once. Input material: blood, either unsorted or a sorted T cell fraction (not recorded which). This receptor was taken from a female donor with ankylosing spondylitis or in good health (not recorded which). This rearrangement joins TRBV9 to TRBJ2-3; 13 bases fit TRBD2. Here the CDR3 DNA reads TGTGCCAGCAGCGTTACTAGCGGGGGGGCCACAGATACGCAGTATTTT. Translation gives CASSVTSGGATDTQYF. Using reference TRBV9 and TRBJ2-3 for the parts outside the CDR3, the full variable domain is DSGVTQTPKHLITATGQRVTLRCSPRSGDLSVYWYQQSLDQGLQFLIQYYNGEERAKGNILERFSAQQFPDLHSELNLSSLELGDSALYFCASSVTSGGATDTQYFGPGTRLTVL.